This TCR beta chain was sequenced in a study of regulatory T cells in long-lasting Graves disease. Building of the TCR beta libraries involved iRepertoire HTBI primers and Arm-PCR of CDR3 regions. TCRdb used MiXCR to reprocess the multiplex PCR reads, holding one entry per CDR3 protein. The data contain hundreds of thousands of distinct CDR3 sequences, 12% of them singletons. V was clipped by 10 bases and J by 3 bases; unmatched bases: 3. The CDR3 is 12 amino acids. The germline CDR1 and CDR2 sequences are SNHLY and FYNNEI. This clonotype was counted many times. Described time point: newly diagnosed GD, antithyroid drugs for less than 3 months. From RNA extracted from PBMCs, the TCR library was made. Patients of an endocrinology department in Xi'an, China, were included. This sample also appeared in a second study, on T cells in Graves' hyperthyroidism and ophthalmopathy.

The clonotype comes from a young woman with Graves disease. This chain links TRBV2 with TRBJ2-7; 10 bases match TRBD2. The sequences come from peripheral blood mononuclear cells (PBMCs), collected at new diagnosis, from a patient treated with antithyroid drugs. The CDR3 sequence is CATRTSGYEQYF. In DNA form, the CDR3 reads TGTGCCACCCGGACTAGCGGCTACGAGCAGTACTTC.